This TCR beta chain is drawn from a study of response to subunit inactivated influenza vaccine. From the RT-PCR reads, TCRdb called clonotypes with MiXCR, one entry per CDR3 protein. The sample has hundreds of thousands of distinct CDR3 sequences, about 11% seen once. With respect to this clonotype: This could be a read error, since a much larger clone is one nucleotide away.

Germline CDR1 and CDR2: SNHLY and FYNNEI. This CDR3 has 14 residues. The V segment lost 6 bases and the J segment 2 bases; nucleotides outside the gene matches: 5. The same data also went into a second study, on T cells expressing NK-cell markers. That report adds: Libraries used 5'RACE template switching adding universal primer site and UMIs.

The specimen comprised PBMCs from blood, sampled on the day of vaccination. The sequence was obtained from a man aged 45-60 years who received an inactivated influenza vaccine. This chain links TRBV2 with TRBJ2-5; 8 bases align to TRBD1. The chain's CDR3 is CASSRTGTQETQYF. In nucleotides, the CDR3 is TGTGCCAGCAGCAGGACAGGGACTCAAGAGACCCAGTACTTC.